This T cell receptor (beta chain) originates from a study of identical twins. Study-wide results and limits: Researchers reported weaker excess twin sharing in beta out-of-frame sequences. Within cord blood, abundant beta clonotypes carried fewer insertions, but memory repertoires showed no such trend.

After removal of 0 bases from V and 7 bases from J, the junction contained 8 bases not matched to a gene. Germline V gene sequence: CDR1 MGHRA, CDR2 YSYEKL. CDR3 length: 16 residues. MiXCR was run by TCRdb on the 5' RACE reads, yielding one entry per CDR3 protein. The sample has fewer than 800,000 distinct CDR3 sequences; roughly 7.1% are singletons. As regards this clonotype: The antigen is unknown.

These data also featured in a second study, about yellow fever vaccine responses in identical twins. Turning to that study: Twins' vaccine T cell responses reportedly seemed partly convergent and partly personalized.

The sample comprised PBMCs. The origin of this receptor is a woman younger than 35 in good health. The chain is built from TRBV4-1 and TRBJ2-3, with TRBD1 identical over 9 bases. This chain's CDR3 is CASSQDSPDRGNTQYF. CDR3 sequence (DNA): TGCGCCAGCAGCCAAGATAGCCCTGACAGGGGGAATACGCAGTATTTT.